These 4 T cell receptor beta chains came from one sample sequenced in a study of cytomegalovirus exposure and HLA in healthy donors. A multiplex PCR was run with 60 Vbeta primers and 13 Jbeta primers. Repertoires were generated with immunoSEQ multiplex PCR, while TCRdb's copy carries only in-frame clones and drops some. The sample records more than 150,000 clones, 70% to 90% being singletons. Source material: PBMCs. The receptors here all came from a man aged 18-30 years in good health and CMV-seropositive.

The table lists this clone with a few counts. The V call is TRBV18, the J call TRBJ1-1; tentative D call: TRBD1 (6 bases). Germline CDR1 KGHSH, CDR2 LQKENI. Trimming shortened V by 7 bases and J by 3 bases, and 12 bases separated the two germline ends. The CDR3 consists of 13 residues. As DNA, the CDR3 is TGTGCCAGCTACCAGGGGATGGACACTGAAGCTTTCTTT. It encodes CASYQGMDTEAFF.

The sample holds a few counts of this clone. CDR3 DNA: TGTGCCAGCTCACAGGGACAGGGGGAGGTTCAGCCCCAGCATTTT. This encodes CASSQGQGEVQPQHF. This sequence joins TRBV18 and TRBJ1-5; 11 nucleotides match TRBD1. This CDR3 region has 15 residues. The germline CDR1 and CDR2 sequences are KGHSH and LQKENI. V shed 4 bases, J shed 6 bases, and the junction held 5 bases outside the gene matches.

The CDR3: CASSDKRGPPSGANVLTF. CDR3 DNA sequence: TGTGCCAGCAGTGATAAAAGGGGTCCCCCTTCTGGGGCCAACGTCCTGACTTTC. This chain links TRBV6-1 with TRBJ2-6; D might be TRBD1 (5 bases). The CDR3 is 18 amino acids. Germline assignment: CDR1 MNHNS and CDR2 SASEGT. Trimming removed 3 bases at V and 1 base at J, with 16 bases between.

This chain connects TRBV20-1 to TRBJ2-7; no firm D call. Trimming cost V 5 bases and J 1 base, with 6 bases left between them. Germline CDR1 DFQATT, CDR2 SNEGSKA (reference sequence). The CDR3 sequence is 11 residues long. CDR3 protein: CSALVSYEQYF. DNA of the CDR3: TGCAGTGCTCTAGTTTCCTACGAGCAGTACTTC.